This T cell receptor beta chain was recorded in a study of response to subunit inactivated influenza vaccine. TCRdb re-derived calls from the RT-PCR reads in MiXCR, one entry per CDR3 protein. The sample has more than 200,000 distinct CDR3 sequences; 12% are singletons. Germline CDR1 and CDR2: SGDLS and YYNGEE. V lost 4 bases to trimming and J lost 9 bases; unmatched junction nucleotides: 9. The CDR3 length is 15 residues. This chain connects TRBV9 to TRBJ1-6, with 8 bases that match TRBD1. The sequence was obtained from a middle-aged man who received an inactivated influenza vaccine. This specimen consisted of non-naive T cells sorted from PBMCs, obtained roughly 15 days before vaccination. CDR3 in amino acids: CASSFQGAVGSPLHF. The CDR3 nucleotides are TGTGCCAGCAGCTTCCAGGGGGCAGTAGGTTCACCCCTCCACTTT. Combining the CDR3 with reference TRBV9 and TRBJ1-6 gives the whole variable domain DSGVTQTPKHLITATGQRVTLRCSPRSGDLSVYWYQQSLDQGLQFLIQYYNGEERAKGNILERFSAQQFPDLHSELNLSSLELGDSALYFCASSFQGAVGSPLHFGNGTRLTVT.